A single sample is the source of the 8 T cell receptor beta chains below, sequenced in a study of blood T cell repertoires in COVID-19. The method was immunoSEQ multiplex PCR; TCRdb's version includes in-frame clones alone and lacks a portion of them. The profile covers 300,000 to 400,000 clones, with 87% appearing a single time and around 6% taken by the ten largest. The sequenced material came from peripheral blood. The receptors come from a woman aged 45-65 years with COVID-19, enrolled during active disease.

The chain carries TRBV4-1 and TRBJ2-2; TRBD2 is a possible D gene (5 bases). The ends were cut back, 4 bases at V and 3 bases at J, with 12 bases in the middle. This CDR3 spans 15 amino acids. Looked up from germline, CDR1 is MGHRA and CDR2 is YSYEKL. CDR3 residues: CASSPGSKHTGELFF. The CDR3, as DNA: TGCGCCAGCAGCCCGGGGTCAAAACACACCGGGGAGCTGTTTTTT.

The CDR3 nucleotides read TGCGCCAGCAGCGTCGTAGCGGGGAGGGAAAATGAGCAGTTCTTC. Amino acid sequence: CASSVVAGRENEQFF. The gene calls are TRBV5-1 and TRBJ2-1; 8 bases map to TRBD2. Losses at the gene ends were 4 bases for V and 7 bases for J; bases not matched to a gene: 10. Looked up from germline, CDR1 is SGHRS and CDR2 is YFSETQ. The CDR3 has 15 amino acids. The whole variable domain, filled in from reference TRBV5-1 and TRBJ2-1, reads KAGVTQTPRYLIKTRGQQVTLSCSPISGHRSVSWYQQTPGQGLQFLFEYFSETQRNKGNFPGRFSGRQFSNSRSEMNVSTLELGDSALYLCASSVVAGRENEQFFGPGTRLTVL.

The chain links TRBV19 to TRBJ1-5; no firm D call. The CDR3 sequence is 15 residues long. The V gene's germline CDR1 is LNHDA and CDR2 SQIVND (reference sequence). V was clipped by 3 bases and J by 2 bases, with 11 bases between them. CDR3 DNA sequence: TGTGCCAGTAGTATTTTTTATTCCGGCAATCAGCCCCAGCATTTT. Its translation: CASSIFYSGNQPQHF. Variable domain in full (rest from reference TRBV19 and TRBJ1-5): DGGITQSPKYLFRKEGQNVTLSCEQNLNHDAMYWYRQDPGQGLRLIYYSQIVNDFQKGDIAEGYSVSREKKESFPLTVTSAQKNPTAFYLCASSIFYSGNQPQHFGDGTRLSIL.

The chain couples TRBV3-1 (or the pseudogene TRBV3-2) to TRBJ1-1; no firm D call. In germline, CDR1 is LGHDT, CDR2 YNNKEL (reference sequence). The CDR3 loop spans 11 amino acids. The DNA for the CDR3 is TGTCCCGAGAAGGAGAGGGCTGAAGCTTTCTTT. This encodes CPEKERAEAFF.

The chain combines TRBV29-1 with TRBJ1-3; 8 bases match TRBD1. V lost 7 bases and J lost 3; bases outside the gene matches: 11. Germline V gene lookup returns CDR1 SQVTM and CDR2 ANQGSEA. The CDR3 sequence is 15 residues long. The CDR3 loop reads CSAWTGSTSGNTIYF. DNA for the CDR3: TGCAGCGCATGGACAGGGTCAACTAGTGGAAACACCATATATTTT.

The chain recombines TRBV6-4 with TRBJ1-2, with 10 nucleotides matching TRBD1. Looked up from germline, CDR1 is MRHNA and CDR2 is SNTAGT. The CDR3 extends over 14 amino acids. The V gene end was trimmed by 5 bases and the J gene end by 3 bases; junction bases not matched to a gene: 3. CDR3 region: CASSMGQGHYGYTF. The CDR3 bases are TGTGCCAGCAGTATGGGACAGGGGCACTATGGCTACACCTTC.

The chain joins TRBV30 to TRBJ1-2, with 8 bases lining up with TRBD1. Unmatched junction bases numbered 7, after V lost 2 bases and J lost 8 bases. CDR3 length equals 13 residues. Per germline, CDR1 GTSNPN and CDR2 SVGIG (reference sequence). For the CDR3, the DNA is TGTGCCTGGAGTCAGGGACAGGACCGAGGCTACACCTTC. This sequence encodes CAWSQGQDRGYTF.

This chain connects TRBV27 to TRBJ2-7; 7 bases line up with TRBD1. The trim removed 10 bases at V and 2 bases at J, leaving 8 bases unmatched. Germline V CDR1 and CDR2: MNHEY, SMNVEV (reference sequence). This CDR3 has 13 residues. The CDR3 loop reads CATGTGTAYEQYF. The CDR3 region has the DNA TGTGCCACCGGCACCGGGACAGCCTACGAGCAGTACTTC.